A selection of T cell receptor beta chains follows, all from one sample in a study of shared clonotypes between healthy human individuals. Sequencing used immunoSEQ multiplex PCR; TCRdb keeps in-frame clones, though not all of them. Of under 2,500,000 clones listed, around 95% are singletons. Source material: naive CD4+ T cells sorted from blood. The receptor set was obtained from a man aged 18 to 30 in good health. CDR3s include the opening cysteine and the closing phenylalanine or tryptophan. The D gene is left open where the match is weak. Expanded clones are given a class, and other clones once, few, many or no size at all.

V gene,J gene,D gene,clone size,CDR3 DNA,CDR3 protein
TRBV29-1,TRBJ2-2,TRBD1,.,TGCAGCGTCAGGACAGGGGTTTTGACCGGGGAGCTGTTTTTT,CSVRTGVLTGELFF
TRBV5-1,TRBJ2-3,TRBD1,once,TGCGCCAGCAGCTCAACGACAGGGGGCACAGATACGCAGTATTTT,CASSSTTGGTDTQYF
TRBV7-2,TRBJ2-5,.,.,TGTGCCAGCAGCTTGACCAGGGAGACCCAGTACTTC,CASSLTRETQYF
TRBV7-8,TRBJ2-2,.,.,TGTGCCAGCAGCTCGACTGCGAACACCGGGGAGCTGTTTTTT,CASSSTANTGELFF
TRBV7-9,TRBJ2-2,.,once,TGTGCCAGCAGCTTAATTAGACTCCGCACCGGGGAGCTGTTTTTT,CASSLIRLRTGELFF
TRBV7-9,TRBJ2-5,.,.,TGTGCCAGCAGCTTAGCTGAATTGCGAGAGACCCAGTACTTC,CASSLAELRETQYF
TRBV9,TRBJ1-3,.,once,TGTGCCAGCAGCGGGGCGGGCTGGGGAAACACCATATATTTT,CASSGAGWGNTIYF
TRBV27,TRBJ1-6,.,.,TGTGCCAGCAGCTCGGCCGGGTATAATTCACCCCTCCACTTT,CASSSAGYNSPLHF
TRBV7-9,TRBJ2-3,TRBD1,.,TGTGCCAGCAGCTTAGGGGACAGTGACCGGGATACGCAGTATTTT,CASSLGDSDRDTQYF
TRBV5-1,TRBJ1-3,TRBD1,few,TGCGCCAGCAGCTTGGTGGGACAGGGGTCTGGAAACACCATATATTTT,CASSLVGQGSGNTIYF
TRBV12-5,TRBJ2-3,TRBD2,.,TGTGCTAGTGCCAAGGGACTAGCGGGAGGGCCTAGTACAGATACGCAGTATTTT,CASAKGLAGGPSTDTQYF
TRBV11-1,TRBJ2-7,.,.,TGTGCCAGCAGCTCCAACAGTAGGGGCGAGCAGTACTTC,CASSSNSRGEQYF
TRBV11-2,TRBJ2-7,.,.,TGTGCCAGCCGCTCCCTCCGGGGGCCGGGAACCGAGCAGTACTTC,CASRSLRGPGTEQYF
TRBV30,TRBJ2-4,TRBD2,.,TGTGCCTGGAGTGTAGGGAGGGGTGCCAAAAACATTCAGTACTTC,CAWSVGRGAKNIQYF
TRBV28,TRBJ1-4,.,.,TGTGCCAGCAGTTGGGCAGGGTCGAGAGAAAAACTGTTTTTT,CASSWAGSREKLFF
TRBV7-7,TRBJ2-5,.,.,TGTGCTAGCAGCTTAGGATCCGGAGAGACCCAGTACTTC,CASSLGSGETQYF
TRBV5-6,TRBJ2-5,TRBD2,.,TGTGCCAGCAGCTTGGGGCTAGCGGGGGGTGAGACCCAGTACTTC,CASSLGLAGGETQYF
TRBV18,TRBJ2-7,.,.,TGTGCCAGCTCAATCTCTAGCTTCGACGAGCAGTACTTC,CASSISSFDEQYF
TRBV5-6,TRBJ1-2,TRBD1,.,TGTGCCAGCAGCCTACAGGGGGAGGGTGGCTACACCTTC,CASSLQGEGGYTF
TRBV5-6,TRBJ1-2,.,.,TGTGCCAGCAGCGTAACGGGACGGGCCGAGGACACCTTC,CASSVTGRAEDTF
TRBV10-3,TRBJ2-3,TRBD1,once,TGTGCCATCAGTGAGGGTAGGACAGGGGCCACAGATACGCAGTATTTT,CAISEGRTGATDTQYF
TRBV5-1,TRBJ2-6,TRBD1,.,TGCGCCAGCAGCTATCCGACAGGGGCTGGGGCCAACGTCCTGACTTTC,CASSYPTGAGANVLTF
TRBV4-3,TRBJ2-1,.,once,TGCGCCAGCAGCCAAGCAGCGGCAGCCTCCAATGAGCAGTTCTTC,CASSQAAAASNEQFF
TRBV30,TRBJ1-5,.,.,TGTGCCTGGAGTGTCGGATCCTGGCAGCCCCAGCATTTT,CAWSVGSWQPQHF
TRBV7-6,TRBJ2-3,TRBD2,.,TGTGCCAGCAGCTCCAGAGCGGGGGGGCGCGATACGCAGTATTTT,CASSSRAGGRDTQYF
TRBV30,TRBJ2-1,TRBD2,.,TGTGCCTGGAGACTAGCGGATCATCACAATGAGCAGTTCTTC,CAWRLADHHNEQFF
TRBV9,TRBJ2-3,TRBD2,.,TGTGCCAGCAGCGTCGGGACTAGAGTGGATACGCAGTATTTT,CASSVGTRVDTQYF
TRBV4-1,TRBJ1-5,TRBD1,few,TGCGCCAGCAGCCAAGGAGACAGGGTCAATCAGCCCCAGCATTTT,CASSQGDRVNQPQHF